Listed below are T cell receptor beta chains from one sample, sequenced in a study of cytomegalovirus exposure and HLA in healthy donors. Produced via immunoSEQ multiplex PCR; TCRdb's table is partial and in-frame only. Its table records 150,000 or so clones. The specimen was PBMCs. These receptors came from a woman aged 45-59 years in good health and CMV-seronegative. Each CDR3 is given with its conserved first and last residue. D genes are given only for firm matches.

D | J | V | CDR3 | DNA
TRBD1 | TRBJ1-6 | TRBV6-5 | CASRPRGQDSPLHF | TGTGCCAGCAGACCCCGAGGACAGGATTCACCCCTCCACTTT
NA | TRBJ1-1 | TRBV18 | CASSPQGMDTEAFF | TGTGCCAGCTCACCTCAGGGCATGGACACTGAAGCTTTCTTT
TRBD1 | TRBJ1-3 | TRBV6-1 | CASRPPGQGMNTIYF | TGTGCCAGCAGACCTCCGGGACAGGGAATGAACACCATATATTTT
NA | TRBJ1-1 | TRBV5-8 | CASSLFMNTEAFF | TGTGCCAGCAGCCTGTTTATGAACACTGAAGCTTTCTTT
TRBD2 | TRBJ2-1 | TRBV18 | CASSPSGGLRNEQFF | TGTGCCAGCTCACCTAGCGGGGGGCTTCGCAATGAGCAGTTCTTC
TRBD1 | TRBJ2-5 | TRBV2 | CASKGTVSEETQYF | TGTGCCAGCAAGGGGACAGTATCCGAAGAGACCCAGTACTTC
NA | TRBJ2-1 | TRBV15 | CATSRTRERNEQFF | TGTGCCACCAGCAGAACGAGGGAGCGGAATGAGCAGTTCTTC
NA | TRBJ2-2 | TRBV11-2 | CASSMRDFSTGELFF | TGTGCCAGCAGCATGAGAGATTTTTCCACCGGGGAGCTGTTTTTT
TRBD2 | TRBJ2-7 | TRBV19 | CASSIVQLAGDSAYEQYF | TGTGCCAGTAGTATAGTCCAACTAGCGGGAGATTCTGCCTACGAGCAATACTTC
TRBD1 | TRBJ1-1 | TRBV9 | CASSVALDIPTGGDTEAFF | TGTGCCAGCAGCGTAGCTCTCGATATACCGACAGGGGGAGACACTGAAGCTTTCTTT
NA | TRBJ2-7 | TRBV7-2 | CASSPMTRTGLYEQYF | TGTGCCAGCAGCCCCATGACCCGGACGGGACTCTACGAGCAGTACTTC
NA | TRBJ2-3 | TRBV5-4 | CASSLHGGLSTDTQYF | TGTGCCAGCAGCTTGCACGGGGGGCTCAGCACAGATACGCAGTATTTT
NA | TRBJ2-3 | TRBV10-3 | CATRDGAGSTDTQYF | TGTGCCACCCGTGATGGGGCGGGGAGCACAGATACGCAGTATTTT
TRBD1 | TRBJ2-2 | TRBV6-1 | CASSRQGQNTGELFF | TGTGCCAGCAGTCGACAGGGACAAAACACCGGGGAGCTGTTTTTT
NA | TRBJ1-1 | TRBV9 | CASSAWGHPNTEAFF | TGTGCCAGCAGCGCGTGGGGACACCCGAACACTGAAGCTTTCTTT
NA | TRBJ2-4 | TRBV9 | CASSVGRGRGNIQYF | TGTGCCAGCAGCGTAGGCAGGGGACGAGGAAACATTCAGTACTTC